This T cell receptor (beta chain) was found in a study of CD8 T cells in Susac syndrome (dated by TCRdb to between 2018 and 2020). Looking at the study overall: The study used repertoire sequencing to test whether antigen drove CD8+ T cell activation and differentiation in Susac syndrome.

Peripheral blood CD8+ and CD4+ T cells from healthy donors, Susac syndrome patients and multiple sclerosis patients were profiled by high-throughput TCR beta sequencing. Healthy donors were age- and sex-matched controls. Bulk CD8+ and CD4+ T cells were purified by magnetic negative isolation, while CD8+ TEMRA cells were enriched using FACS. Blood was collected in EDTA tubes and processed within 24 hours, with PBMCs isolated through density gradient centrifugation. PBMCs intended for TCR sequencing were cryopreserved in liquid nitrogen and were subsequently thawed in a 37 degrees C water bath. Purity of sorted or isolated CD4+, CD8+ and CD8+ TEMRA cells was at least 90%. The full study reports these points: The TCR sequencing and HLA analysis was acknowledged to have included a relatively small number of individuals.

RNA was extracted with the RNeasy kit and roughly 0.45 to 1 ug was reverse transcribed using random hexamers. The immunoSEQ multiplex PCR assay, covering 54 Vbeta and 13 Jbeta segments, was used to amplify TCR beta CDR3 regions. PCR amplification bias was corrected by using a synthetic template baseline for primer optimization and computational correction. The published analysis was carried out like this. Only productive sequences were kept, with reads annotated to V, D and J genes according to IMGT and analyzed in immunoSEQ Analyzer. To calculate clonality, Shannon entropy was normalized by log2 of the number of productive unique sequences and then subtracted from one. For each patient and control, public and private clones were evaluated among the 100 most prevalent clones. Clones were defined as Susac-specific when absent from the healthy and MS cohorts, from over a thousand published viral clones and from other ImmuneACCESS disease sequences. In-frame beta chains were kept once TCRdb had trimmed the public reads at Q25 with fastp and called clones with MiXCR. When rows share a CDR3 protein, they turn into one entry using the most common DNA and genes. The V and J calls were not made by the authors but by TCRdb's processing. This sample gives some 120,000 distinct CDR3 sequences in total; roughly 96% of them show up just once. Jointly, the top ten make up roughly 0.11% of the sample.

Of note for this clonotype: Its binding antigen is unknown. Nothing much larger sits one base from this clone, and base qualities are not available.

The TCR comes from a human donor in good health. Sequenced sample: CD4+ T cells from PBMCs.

The CDR3 reads CASSFWAGAGTDTQYF. The base sequence is TGTGCCAGCAGCTTCTGGGCAGGAGCAGGAACAGATACGCAGTATTTT. The chain is assembled from TRBV5-6 and TRBJ2-3; the D gene is not confidently resolved. The trim is 2 bases for V and 3 bases for J, with a gap of 16 bases between the germline ends. From cysteine to phenylalanine, the CDR3 is 16 amino acids long. Only the CDR3 DNA stays, 48 bases, in frame from base 1. The germline V gene supplies CDR1 SGHDT and CDR2 YYEEEE.